Listed below are T cell receptor beta chains from one sample, sequenced in a study of T-cell reconstitution after alpha-beta-depleted transplantation in children. TCRdb fed the PCR reads into MiXCR, producing one record per CDR3 protein. The data hold some 460,000 distinct CDR3 sequences, with 15% to 20% observed a single time. The sequencing used PBMCs, mostly from graft donor cells, collected 360 days after TCRalphabeta/CD19-depleted stem cell transplant. The origin of the receptors is a boy under two years old who had a stem cell transplant for Wiskott-Aldrich syndrome, so the T cells may come from the graft donor. CDR3s include the opening cysteine and the closing phenylalanine or tryptophan. A D gene is named only where the DNA matches it firmly. Rows may omit the clone size; those that give it use once, few, many or a size class.

TRBV7-9	NA	few	TRBJ2-1	CASSFGEYYNEQFF	TGTGCCAGCAGCTTCGGGGAATACTACAATGAGCAGTTCTTC
TRBV5-1	TRBD1	NA	TRBJ2-7	CASSLGQGVSLYEQYF	TGCGCCAGCAGCTTGGGACAGGGAGTGTCCCTCTACGAGCAGTACTTC
TRBV10-3	NA	few	TRBJ1-5	CAISERGENQPQHF	TGTGCCATCAGTGAGAGGGGTGAGAATCAGCCCCAGCATTTT
TRBV20-1	TRBD2	NA	TRBJ2-4	CSASRLAGGPIIQYF	TGCAGTGCTAGCCGACTAGCGGGAGGGCCGATCATTCAGTACTTC
TRBV28	NA	NA	TRBJ2-7	CASRKDLYSYEQYF	TGTGCCAGCAGAAAAGACTTATACTCCTACGAGCAGTACTTC
TRBV12-3/TRBV12-4	NA	NA	TRBJ1-2	CASSNPYGYTF	TGTGCCAGCAGTAATCCCTATGGCTACACCTTC
TRBV28	NA	NA	TRBJ2-5	CASSLYRLAPETQYF	TGTGCCAGCAGTTTATACCGACTGGCGCCAGAGACCCAGTACTTC
TRBV20-1	TRBD2	few	TRBJ2-3	CSAQTSGDTQYF	TGCAGTGCCCAAACTAGCGGGGATACGCAGTATTTT
TRBV20-1	TRBD2	NA	TRBJ2-5	CSAKAGGPIETQYF	TGCAGTGCTAAAGCGGGGGGGCCGATCGAGACCCAGTACTTC
TRBV12-3/TRBV12-4	NA	many	TRBJ2-5	CASSPPKKTQYF	TGTGCCAGCAGCCCCCCCAAGAAGACCCAGTACTTC
TRBV5-1	NA	many	TRBJ2-1	CASSRDSFNEQFF	TGCGCCAGCAGTCGTGACAGCTTCAATGAGCAGTTCTTC
TRBV12-3/TRBV12-4	TRBD1	NA	TRBJ2-4	CASSLGTGSRTKNIQYF	TGTGCCAGCAGTTTGGGGACAGGGAGTAGGACCAAAAACATTCAGTACTTC
TRBV12-3/TRBV12-4	TRBD1	NA	TRBJ1-1	CASSDRGTTEAFF	TGTGCCAGCAGCGACAGGGGTACGACTGAAGCTTTCTTT
TRBV29-1	NA	few	TRBJ2-5	CSVAVWSDSAQPKETQYF	TGCAGCGTTGCGGTATGGTCCGACAGCGCCCAGCCAAAAGAGACCCAGTACTTC
TRBV12-3/TRBV12-4	NA	few	TRBJ2-5	CASSLSKRGLETQYF	TGTGCCAGCAGTTTGTCTAAGAGGGGGTTGGAGACCCAGTACTTC
TRBV27	NA	NA	TRBJ1-3	CASSLSRSAGNTIYF	TGTGCCAGCAGTTTATCGAGGAGTGCTGGAAACACCATATATTTT
TRBV12-2	NA	NA	TRBJ2-5	CASRLWGLAGLKTQYF	TGTGCAAGTCGCTTATGGGGACTAGCGGGGTTAAAGACCCAGTACTTC
TRBV7-6	NA	few	TRBJ1-4	CASSLGGTLNEKLFF	TGTGCCAGCAGCTTGGGCGGAACCCTTAATGAAAAACTGTTTTTT
TRBV15	NA	few	TRBJ1-2	CATSRDNGVWIPIYGYTF	TGTGCCACCAGCAGAGATAATGGGGTTTGGATTCCTATCTATGGCTACACCTTC
TRBV11-2	NA	NA	TRBJ2-7	CASSLNPDSPYEQYF	TGTGCCAGCAGCTTGAATCCGGACAGTCCTTACGAGCAGTACTTC
TRBV12-3/TRBV12-4	TRBD2	few	TRBJ2-7	CASSRIAGFYEQYF	TGTGCCAGTAGTAGGATAGCGGGATTCTACGAGCAGTACTTC
TRBV10-3	NA	NA	TRBJ2-1	CAISDGRSSYNEQFF	TGTGCCATCAGTGACGGCAGAAGCTCCTACAATGAGCAGTTCTTC